The T cell receptor (beta chain) described here comes from a study of beta chain features in type 1 diabetes. V was shortened by 4 bases and J by 4 bases, with 13 bases between the two germline ends. The CDR3 consists of 14 residues. Germline CDR1 reads LNHDA; CDR2 reads SQIVND (reference sequence). TCRB transcripts that were expressed got sequenced, as all of the isolated RNA had been reverse transcribed. This table comes from immunoSEQ multiplex PCR, and its TCRdb copy is limited to in-frame clones, with some not included. The repertoire includes 300,000 to 450,000 clones, approximately 12% of them detected once, and about 0.018% sits in the top ten.

Source material: naive CD4+ T cells from blood. This sequence was found in a man between 18 and 29 years old in good health. The J gene is TRBJ1-1, the V gene TRBV19; D perhaps matches TRBD1 (6 bases). DNA for the CDR3: TGTGCCAGTAGTAACAGGGAGTGGGGCACTGAAGCTTTCTTT. Translating gives CASSNREWGTEAFF.